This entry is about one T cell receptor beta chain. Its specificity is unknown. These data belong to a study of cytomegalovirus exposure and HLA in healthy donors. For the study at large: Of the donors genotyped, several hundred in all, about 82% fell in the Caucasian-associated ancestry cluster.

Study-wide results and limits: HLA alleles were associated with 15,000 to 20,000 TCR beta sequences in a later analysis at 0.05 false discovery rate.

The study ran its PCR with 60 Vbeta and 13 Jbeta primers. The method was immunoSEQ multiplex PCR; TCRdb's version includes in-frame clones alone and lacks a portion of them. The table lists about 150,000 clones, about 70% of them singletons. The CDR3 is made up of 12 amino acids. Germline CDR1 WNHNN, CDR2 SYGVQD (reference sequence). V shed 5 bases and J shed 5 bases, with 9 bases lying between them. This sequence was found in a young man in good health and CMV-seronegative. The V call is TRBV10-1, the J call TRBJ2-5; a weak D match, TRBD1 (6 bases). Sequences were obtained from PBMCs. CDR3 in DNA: TGCGCCAGCAGTTCAACAGGGGAGACCCAGTACTTC. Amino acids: CASSSTGETQYF.